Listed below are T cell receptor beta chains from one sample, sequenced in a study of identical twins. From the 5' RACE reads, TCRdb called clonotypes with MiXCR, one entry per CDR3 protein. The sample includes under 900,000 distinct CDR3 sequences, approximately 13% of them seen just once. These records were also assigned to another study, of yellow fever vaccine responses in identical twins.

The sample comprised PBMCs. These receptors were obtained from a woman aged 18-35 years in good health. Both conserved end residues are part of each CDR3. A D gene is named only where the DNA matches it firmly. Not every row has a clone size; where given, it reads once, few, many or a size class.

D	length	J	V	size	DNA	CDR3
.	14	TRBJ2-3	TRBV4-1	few	TGCGCCAGCAGCCAAACCCTTGGCACAGATACGCAGTATTTT	CASSQTLGTDTQYF
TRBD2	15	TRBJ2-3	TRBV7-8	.	TGTGCCAGCAGCCCTAGGGGACTACTCACAGATACGCAGTATTTT	CASSPRGLLTDTQYF
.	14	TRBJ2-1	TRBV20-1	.	TGCAGTGCTAGAGACGGGAGTAGAAGGAATGAGCAGTTCTTC	CSARDGSRRNEQFF
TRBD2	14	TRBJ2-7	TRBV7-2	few	TGTGCCAGCAGCATTAGCGGGCCGACCTACGAGCAGTACTTC	CASSISGPTYEQYF
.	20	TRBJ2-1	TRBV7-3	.	TGTGCCAGCAGCTTACGTTCTGTATCGTACCAACGTGGTACCTACAATGAGCAGTTCTTC	CASSLRSVSYQRGTYNEQFF
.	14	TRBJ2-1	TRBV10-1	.	TGCGCCAGCAGTGGAGACAGGTTGACAGATGAGCAGTTCTTC	CASSGDRLTDEQFF
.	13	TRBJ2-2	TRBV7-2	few	TGTGCCAGCAGCCTACAGGGTATCGGGGAGCTGTTTTTT	CASSLQGIGELFF
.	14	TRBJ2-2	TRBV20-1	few	TGCAGTGCTAGAGCCCTTGGCGTTACCGGGGAGCTGTTTTTT	CSARALGVTGELFF
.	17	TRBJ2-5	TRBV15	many	TGTGCCACCAGCAGGCGTGAGGGGAGTCGCCTCGGAGAGACCCAGTACTTC	CATSRREGSRLGETQYF
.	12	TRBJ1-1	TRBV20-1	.	TGCAGTGCTAGTCGTGGGGAAACTGAAGCTTTCTTT	CSASRGETEAFF
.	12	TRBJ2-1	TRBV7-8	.	TGTGCCAGCCAGGTGGGGGAGGAGGGGCAGTTCTTC	CASQVGEEGQFF
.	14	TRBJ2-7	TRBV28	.	TGTGCCAGCAGTTTGCCAAACCAGGGGAGCGAGCAGTACTTC	CASSLPNQGSEQYF
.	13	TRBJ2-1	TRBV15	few	TGTGCCACCAGCCTGCGGAGGGGCAATGAGCAGTTCTTC	CATSLRRGNEQFF
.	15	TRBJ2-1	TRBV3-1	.	TGTGCCAGCAGCCCGCGCTGGGGGGGGGCCAATGAGCAGTTCTTC	CASSPRWGGANEQFF
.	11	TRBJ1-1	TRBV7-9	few	TGTGCCAGCAGCTTAGCGAGGGAGGCTTTCTTT	CASSLAREAFF